These T cell receptor beta chains were read from a single sample in a study of T-cell memory formation after mild COVID-19. TCRdb reprocessed the 5' RACE reads via MiXCR and lists one record per CDR3 protein. This repertoire shows around 320,000 distinct CDR3 sequences, approximately 29% found once; its top ten account for about 13%. What was sequenced was PBMCs or a T cell subset sorted from them (not recorded which). The receptors stem from an adult woman who had mild COVID-19 (a few samples of this study predate the infection). Cell type and time point are not known. The CDR3 runs from the conserved cysteine through the conserved F or W. The order of the fields is clone size, V gene, J gene, D gene, CDR3 DNA, CDR3 protein. D genes are given only for firm matches. Clone sizes are given selectively: once, few, many, or a class where the clone is expanded.

clone size: -
V gene: TRBV10-3
J gene: TRBJ2-1
D gene: -
CDR3 DNA: TGTGCTGCGGGATCGGGTTGGAATGAGCAGTTCTTC
CDR3 protein: CAAGSGWNEQFF

clone size: -
V gene: TRBV12-3/TRBV12-4
J gene: TRBJ2-2
D gene: -
CDR3 DNA: TGTGCCAGCAGCTGGAGGGGGGGCACCGGGGAGCTGTTTTTT
CDR3 protein: CASSWRGGTGELFF

clone size: few
V gene: TRBV6-6
J gene: TRBJ2-6
D gene: TRBD1
CDR3 DNA: TGTGCCAGCAGACGACAGGGGATTGGGGCCAACGTCCTGACTTTC
CDR3 protein: CASRRQGIGANVLTF

clone size: few
V gene: TRBV12-3/TRBV12-4
J gene: TRBJ2-6
D gene: TRBD1
CDR3 DNA: TGTGCCAGCAGGGTCGGGACAGTGCATACTGGGGCCAACGTCCTGACTTTC
CDR3 protein: CASRVGTVHTGANVLTF

clone size: -
V gene: TRBV20-1
J gene: TRBJ2-1
D gene: TRBD2
CDR3 DNA: TGCAGTGCTAGGGGGACTAGCGGACCGCCAGGCAATGAGCAGTTCTTC
CDR3 protein: CSARGTSGPPGNEQFF

clone size: few
V gene: TRBV7-9
J gene: TRBJ2-7
D gene: TRBD2
CDR3 DNA: TGTGCCAGCAGCTTAGTGGCTAGCGGAGCGGTTGAGCAGTACTTC
CDR3 protein: CASSLVASGAVEQYF

clone size: -
V gene: TRBV5-5
J gene: TRBJ2-7
D gene: -
CDR3 DNA: TGTGCCAGCAACATAGACAGCGTAACCTACGAGCAGTACTTC
CDR3 protein: CASNIDSVTYEQYF

clone size: -
V gene: TRBV12-3/TRBV12-4
J gene: TRBJ2-4
D gene: TRBD2
CDR3 DNA: TGTGCCAGCAGTCTAGCGGGGGGGCCGGCGACCAAGGACATTCAGTACTTC
CDR3 protein: CASSLAGGPATKDIQYF

clone size: -
V gene: TRBV3-1
J gene: TRBJ2-1
D gene: -
CDR3 DNA: TGTGCCAGCAGCGCGGCCGGAGCGCCGGTGTTCTTC
CDR3 protein: CASSAAGAPVFF

clone size: once
V gene: TRBV6-6
J gene: TRBJ1-2
D gene: -
CDR3 DNA: TGTGCCAGCGAGGACCTGGGCTATGGCTACACCTTC
CDR3 protein: CASEDLGYGYTF

clone size: few
V gene: TRBV9
J gene: TRBJ2-3
D gene: TRBD2
CDR3 DNA: TGTGCCAGCAATCGGCGGGGGGGCACAGATACGCAGTATTTT
CDR3 protein: CASNRRGGTDTQYF

clone size: -
V gene: TRBV21-1
J gene: TRBJ1-2
D gene: -
CDR3 DNA: TGTGCCAGCAGCAAAGACAAATCAGACGGTGGCTACACCTTC
CDR3 protein: CASSKDKSDGGYTF

clone size: -
V gene: TRBV12-3/TRBV12-4
J gene: TRBJ1-2
D gene: TRBD1
CDR3 DNA: TGTGCCAGCAGTCTCGACAGGGCGTGTACCTTC
CDR3 protein: CASSLDRACTF

clone size: -
V gene: TRBV24-1
J gene: TRBJ2-7
D gene: TRBD2
CDR3 DNA: TGTGCCACCAGTGATTCCCTAGCGGGGGGACCAGACGAGCAGTACTTC
CDR3 protein: CATSDSLAGGPDEQYF

clone size: -
V gene: TRBV4-3
J gene: TRBJ2-3
D gene: TRBD2
CDR3 DNA: TGCGCCAGCAGCCAGGGACTAGCGGCAAACACAGATACGCAGTATTTT
CDR3 protein: CASSQGLAANTDTQYF

clone size: many
V gene: TRBV5-1
J gene: TRBJ1-1
D gene: TRBD1
CDR3 DNA: TGCGCCAGCGGGGGGACAGGTGAAGCTTTCTTT
CDR3 protein: CASGGTGEAFF

clone size: few
V gene: TRBV12-3/TRBV12-4
J gene: TRBJ2-3
D gene: -
CDR3 DNA: TGTGCCAGCAGTCCGAGAGGCGGTGCGGGAGATACGCAGTATTTT
CDR3 protein: CASSPRGGAGDTQYF

clone size: -
V gene: TRBV5-1
J gene: TRBJ2-7
D gene: TRBD2
CDR3 DNA: TGCGCCAGCAGCATTAGCGGGGGAGACTACGAGCAGTACTTC
CDR3 protein: CASSISGGDYEQYF

clone size: -
V gene: TRBV15
J gene: TRBJ2-4
D gene: -
CDR3 DNA: TGTGCCACCAGATCAGGGATTTGGGACATTCAGTACTTC
CDR3 protein: CATRSGIWDIQYF

clone size: -
V gene: TRBV12-3/TRBV12-4
J gene: TRBJ2-5
D gene: -
CDR3 DNA: TGTGCCAGCAGTCCTCCGGCTGGGATCCAAGAGACCCAGTACTTC
CDR3 protein: CASSPPAGIQETQYF

clone size: few
V gene: TRBV27
J gene: TRBJ2-1
D gene: -
CDR3 DNA: TGTGCCAGCAGTCCTACGGGGGACAATGAGCAGTTCTTC
CDR3 protein: CASSPTGDNEQFF

clone size: -
V gene: TRBV18
J gene: TRBJ1-1
D gene: -
CDR3 DNA: TGTGCCAGCTCAATCGAGAAGGGAAACACTGAAGCTTTCTTT
CDR3 protein: CASSIEKGNTEAFF

clone size: -
V gene: TRBV12-3/TRBV12-4
J gene: TRBJ2-7
D gene: -
CDR3 DNA: TGTGCCAGCAGTTTAGCCCAGGCGGTGTCCGAGCAGTACTTC
CDR3 protein: CASSLAQAVSEQYF

clone size: few
V gene: TRBV6-4
J gene: TRBJ2-1
D gene: -
CDR3 DNA: TGTGCCAGCAGTAACAGGGTTGGCGATGAGCAGTTCTTC
CDR3 protein: CASSNRVGDEQFF

clone size: -
V gene: TRBV18
J gene: TRBJ1-2
D gene: -
CDR3 DNA: TGTGCCAGCTCACCAACTGATTCTAACTATGGCTACACCTTC
CDR3 protein: CASSPTDSNYGYTF

clone size: few
V gene: TRBV4-1
J gene: TRBJ2-5
D gene: TRBD2
CDR3 DNA: TGCGCCAGCAGCCAGGTAGCGGGAGCAGGAGAGACCCAGTACTTC
CDR3 protein: CASSQVAGAGETQYF

clone size: few
V gene: TRBV5-5
J gene: TRBJ1-1
D gene: -
CDR3 DNA: TGTGCCAGCAGCTTGGGACTCGACCCGGCTTTCTTT
CDR3 protein: CASSLGLDPAFF

clone size: -
V gene: TRBV24-1
J gene: TRBJ2-3
D gene: -
CDR3 DNA: TGTGCCACCAGTGATCAAAGCGTGTCTACAGATACGCAGTATTTT
CDR3 protein: CATSDQSVSTDTQYF

clone size: -
V gene: TRBV4-3
J gene: TRBJ2-7
D gene: -
CDR3 DNA: TGCGCCAGCAGCCAAGCTTATGCGGTTAGCTCCTACGAGCAGTACTTC
CDR3 protein: CASSQAYAVSSYEQYF

clone size: few
V gene: TRBV7-6
J gene: TRBJ2-3
D gene: TRBD2
CDR3 DNA: TGTGCCAGCAGCTTGAGGAGCGGGAGCTCAGATACGCAGTATTTT
CDR3 protein: CASSLRSGSSDTQYF

clone size: few
V gene: TRBV24-1
J gene: TRBJ2-5
D gene: -
CDR3 DNA: TGTGCCACCAGCCGAGGGGTTGAAGAGACCCAGTACTTC
CDR3 protein: CATSRGVEETQYF

clone size: -
V gene: TRBV12-3/TRBV12-4
J gene: TRBJ2-1
D gene: -
CDR3 DNA: TGTGCCAGCAGCCTCCAGTTGGAGCAGTTCTTC
CDR3 protein: CASSLQLEQFF

clone size: -
V gene: TRBV20-1
J gene: TRBJ1-2
D gene: TRBD1
CDR3 DNA: TGCAGTGCTAGAGAGACAGGGGGCATTTATGGCTACACCTTC
CDR3 protein: CSARETGGIYGYTF

clone size: -
V gene: TRBV24-1
J gene: TRBJ2-3
D gene: TRBD1
CDR3 DNA: TGTGCCACCAGTGATAGGAGCGGGACAGGGGTGCCAGATACGCAGTATTTT
CDR3 protein: CATSDRSGTGVPDTQYF

clone size: -
V gene: TRBV4-1
J gene: TRBJ2-2
D gene: -
CDR3 DNA: TGCGCCAGCAGCCAAGATTTGATACAGGGAGTAAACACCGGGGAGCTGTTTTTT
CDR3 protein: CASSQDLIQGVNTGELFF

clone size: few
V gene: TRBV18
J gene: TRBJ2-5
D gene: TRBD1
CDR3 DNA: TGTGCCAGCTCGCCTCGGACAGGGATCCAAGAGACCCAGTACTTC
CDR3 protein: CASSPRTGIQETQYF

clone size: many
V gene: TRBV5-1
J gene: TRBJ2-7
D gene: TRBD1
CDR3 DNA: TGCGCCAGCAGCTTGGGACAGGGGGCCGACGAGCAGTACTTC
CDR3 protein: CASSLGQGADEQYF

clone size: -
V gene: TRBV27
J gene: TRBJ2-7
D gene: TRBD2
CDR3 DNA: TGTGCCAGCAGTTTACTTGTAGCGGGGGGTGGAGAGCAGTACTTC
CDR3 protein: CASSLLVAGGGEQYF

clone size: many
V gene: TRBV24-1
J gene: TRBJ2-3
D gene: TRBD2
CDR3 DNA: TGTGCCACCAGTGATGCTAGCGGGAGCGCGGCAGATACGCAGTATTTT
CDR3 protein: CATSDASGSAADTQYF

clone size: -
V gene: TRBV6-5
J gene: TRBJ2-7
D gene: TRBD1
CDR3 DNA: TGTGCCAGCAGCACCGTACCAGGACAGGGTAACGAGCAGTACTTC
CDR3 protein: CASSTVPGQGNEQYF

clone size: few
V gene: TRBV20-1
J gene: TRBJ1-1
D gene: -
CDR3 DNA: TGCAGTGCTAGAGATGCCAGGGGCCCTGTGAACACTGAAGCTTTCTTT
CDR3 protein: CSARDARGPVNTEAFF

clone size: -
V gene: TRBV7-9
J gene: TRBJ2-2
D gene: -
CDR3 DNA: TGTGCCACCGGAGGGGCCGGGGAGCTGTTTTTT
CDR3 protein: CATGGAGELFF

clone size: -
V gene: TRBV27
J gene: TRBJ2-3
D gene: -
CDR3 DNA: TGTGCCAGCAGTTTTACCGGGGGTACGCAGTATTTT
CDR3 protein: CASSFTGGTQYF

clone size: few
V gene: TRBV4-1
J gene: TRBJ1-1
D gene: -
CDR3 DNA: TGCGCCAGCAGCCAAGGGTCGGCCAGAAGGGCTACTGAAGCTTTCTTT
CDR3 protein: CASSQGSARRATEAFF

clone size: -
V gene: TRBV9
J gene: TRBJ2-2
D gene: -
CDR3 DNA: TGTGCCAGCAGCGTAGTGGACCGTAGTTGGGCCGGGGAGCTGTTTTTT
CDR3 protein: CASSVVDRSWAGELFF

clone size: -
V gene: TRBV7-8
J gene: TRBJ2-3
D gene: TRBD2
CDR3 DNA: TGTGCCAGCAGCCTAGGCGTAGCGGGAGGGGGCACAGATACGCAGTATTTT
CDR3 protein: CASSLGVAGGGTDTQYF

clone size: few
V gene: TRBV29-1
J gene: TRBJ1-1
D gene: TRBD1
CDR3 DNA: TGCAGCGCAGCGGACAGGGGGCGACAGACTGAAGCTTTCTTT
CDR3 protein: CSAADRGRQTEAFF

clone size: few
V gene: TRBV5-1
J gene: TRBJ2-1
D gene: TRBD2
CDR3 DNA: TGCGCCAGCAGCTCTAGCGGGAGGAGCTCCTACAATGAGCAGTTCTTC
CDR3 protein: CASSSSGRSSYNEQFF

clone size: -
V gene: TRBV7-2
J gene: TRBJ2-2
D gene: TRBD1
CDR3 DNA: TGTGCCAGCAGCCGGGACAGGGGGCGCGGGGAGCTGTTTTTT
CDR3 protein: CASSRDRGRGELFF

clone size: -
V gene: TRBV14
J gene: TRBJ2-3
D gene: -
CDR3 DNA: TGTGCCAGCAGCCAAGTGTGGGGGGTACCAGATACGCAGTATTTT
CDR3 protein: CASSQVWGVPDTQYF

clone size: -
V gene: TRBV5-1
J gene: TRBJ1-6
D gene: -
CDR3 DNA: TGCGCCAGCAGCTTGGGAGGGATCAATTCACCCCTCCACTTT
CDR3 protein: CASSLGGINSPLHF